The clone carrying this TCR beta chain was seen a few times. The source of the sample is a study of cytomegalovirus exposure and HLA in healthy donors. Looking at the study overall: Earlier, almost 120 million unique TCR beta sequences were recovered from some 200 million T cells by an analysis.

Looked up from germline, CDR1 is MDHEN and CDR2 is SYDVKM. The CDR3 covers 14 residues. Germline trimming cut 7 bases from V and 2 bases from J; bases unmatched to any gene: 7. The PCR employed 60 Vbeta primers together with 13 Jbeta primers. The protocol was immunoSEQ multiplex PCR, while the TCRdb copy is restricted to in-frame clones and leaves out a portion. The sample lists some 120,000 clones; 65% to 80% were seen once. This TCR was recovered from a woman between 40 and 50 years old in good health and CMV-seropositive. The genes are TRBV28 and TRBJ2-7; the match to TRBD1 covers 8 bases. The sample was PBMCs. CDR3 sequence reads: CASISGQGTYEQYF. The DNA for the CDR3 is TGTGCCAGCATCTCCGGACAGGGTACCTACGAGCAGTACTTC.